This T cell receptor beta chain is from a study of blood T cells in healthy people across ages. CDR3 length: 16 residues. Germline values: CDR1 MNHEY, CDR2 SVGAGI. Trimming pared 7 bases from V and 5 bases from J, leaving 21 bases between. Primers used in a second PCR of roughly 7 to 11 cycles were a sample-barcoded 5' primer and a J-beta primer mix. TCRdb re-derived calls from the 5' RACE reads in MiXCR, one entry per CDR3 protein. The sample has roughly 1.6 million distinct CDR3 sequences; roughly 30% are singletons. This clonotype was observed a few times. The TCR sequence derives from a woman in her 30s in good health. Sequenced material: blood. The chain joins TRBV6-5 to TRBJ2-1; the D gene is possibly TRBD2 (6 bases). The CDR3 nucleotides read TGTGCCAGCACCTACTCGGAGGGAGAGGCTAACAATGAGCAGTTCTTC. Its protein is CASTYSEGEANNEQFF.